These T cell receptor beta chains were read from a single sample in a study of blood T cell repertoires in COVID-19. Sequencing was performed with immunoSEQ multiplex PCR; in TCRdb, only in-frame clones are kept and a portion is missing. Among about 210,000 clones listed, over 75% were seen once. Material: PBMCs or T cells enriched from blood (not recorded which). All receptors derive from a man aged 35-49 years who had recovered from COVID-19. Both conserved end residues are part of each CDR3. Each record gives: J gene, clone size, V gene, CDR3 length, D gene, CDR3 protein, CDR3 DNA. The D gene is left open where the match is weak. Where a row states a size, it is once, few, many or the class of an expanded clone; other rows omit it.

TRBJ1-1	-	TRBV2	12	TRBD1	CATIGQVSEAFF	TGTGCCACGATCGGACAGGTCTCTGAAGCTTTCTTT
TRBJ1-2	once	TRBV15	14	-	CATSRNTGNYGYTF	TGTGCCACCAGCAGAAACACAGGAAACTATGGCTACACCTTC
TRBJ2-2	-	TRBV30	13	-	CALNKGYTGELFF	TGTGCCCTAAATAAGGGGTACACCGGGGAGCTGTTTTTT
TRBJ1-6	-	TRBV5-1	16	-	CASSLVQGSENSPLHF	TGCGCCAGCAGCTTGGTTCAGGGGTCCGAAAATTCACCCCTCCACTTT
TRBJ2-2	-	TRBV2	15	-	CASSVALAGVGELFF	TGTGCCAGCAGTGTTGCACTAGCCGGCGTCGGGGAGCTGTTTTTT
TRBJ1-1	-	TRBV19	13	-	CASNGGIGTEAFF	TGTGCCAGTAACGGGGGGATAGGCACTGAAGCTTTCTTT
TRBJ2-6	-	TRBV7-8	24	-	CASSRRGGETPGTPQKAGANVLTF	TGTGCCAGCAGCCGTAGAGGAGGGGAGACCCCCGGGACCCCCCAAAAGGCAGGGGCCAACGTCCTGACTTTC
TRBJ1-2	-	TRBV2	13	TRBD1	CARDRGSNYGYTF	TGTGCCAGAGACAGGGGGTCCAACTATGGCTACACCTTC
TRBJ1-5	-	TRBV7-6	15	-	CASSLGRGQGKPQHF	TGTGCCAGCAGCTTAGGTCGGGGACAAGGGAAGCCCCAGCATTTT
TRBJ2-2	-	TRBV5-1	15	TRBD1	CASSLDQGASGELFF	TGCGCCAGCAGCTTGGATCAGGGGGCGTCCGGGGAGCTGTTTTTT
TRBJ1-1	-	TRBV7-9	16	TRBD1	CASSERGTGMNTEAFF	TGTGCCAGCAGCGAGCGGGGGACAGGGATGAACACTGAAGCTTTCTTT
TRBJ1-4	-	TRBV19	15	-	CASSIPNRNSEKLFF	TGTGCCAGTAGTATACCGAACAGGAATAGCGAAAAACTGTTTTTT
TRBJ1-3	-	TRBV3-1/TRBV3-2	17	-	CASSQEVQVHSGNTIYF	TGTGCCAGCAGCCAAGAGGTACAGGTTCACTCTGGAAACACCATATATTTT
TRBJ1-1	-	TRBV7-9	15	-	CASSSGEGRNTEAFF	TGTGCCAGCAGCTCGGGAGAAGGGAGGAACACTGAAGCTTTCTTT
TRBJ2-3	-	TRBV7-6	17	TRBD2	CASSPRGGGTSTDTQYF	TGTGCCAGCAGCCCGCGGGGGGGCGGAACAAGCACAGATACGCAGTATTTT
TRBJ1-6	-	TRBV18	15	-	CASSLQMEVNSPLHF	TGTGCCAGCTCACTGCAGATGGAGGTAAATTCACCCCTCCACTTT
TRBJ1-1	few	TRBV18	14	-	CASSSTKLNTEAFF	TGTGCCAGCTCATCGACAAAGTTGAACACTGAAGCTTTCTTT
TRBJ2-1	-	TRBV6-5	14	-	CASSYSDSYNEQFF	TGTGCCAGCAGTTACTCCGACAGCTACAATGAGCAGTTCTTC
TRBJ1-6	-	TRBV5-1	18	-	CASSATGSGGANNSPLHF	TGCGCCAGCAGCGCAACGGGATCGGGGGGCGCGAATAATTCACCCCTCCACTTT
TRBJ1-5	-	TRBV2	15	-	CASSSSTGLVQPQHF	TGTGCCAGCAGCTCCAGCACAGGGTTGGTTCAGCCCCAGCATTTT
TRBJ2-7	-	TRBV25-1	16	TRBD2	CASNPGDSGSYYEQYF	TGTGCCAGCAATCCCGGAGATAGCGGGAGTTATTACGAGCAGTACTTC
TRBJ2-5	-	TRBV5-1	19	-	CASSLEGGQGWALQETQYF	TGCGCCAGCAGCTTAGAGGGGGGGCAAGGTTGGGCGCTCCAAGAGACCCAGTACTTC
TRBJ1-5	-	TRBV2	15	TRBD1	CASSPQIRGLQPQHF	TGTGCCAGCAGTCCCCAGATAAGGGGGCTTCAGCCCCAGCATTTT
TRBJ1-1	once	TRBV29-1	13	TRBD1	CSVEGPQDRGAFF	TGCAGCGTTGAAGGCCCTCAGGACAGGGGCGCTTTCTTT
TRBJ1-1	-	TRBV30	13	TRBD1	CAWDREVNTEAFF	TGTGCCTGGGACAGGGAAGTAAACACTGAAGCTTTCTTT
TRBJ2-5	-	TRBV2	14	-	CASEGRLDQETQYF	TGTGCCAGCGAGGGGAGACTAGATCAAGAGACCCAGTACTTC
TRBJ1-1	-	TRBV27	13	-	CASSFVRDTEAFF	TGTGCCAGCAGTTTCGTTCGGGACACTGAAGCTTTCTTT
TRBJ2-1	-	TRBV5-1	15	TRBD1	CASSLGQGAYNEQFF	TGCGCCAGCAGCTTGGGGCAGGGGGCGTACAATGAGCAGTTCTTC